This T cell receptor (beta chain) was recorded in a study of blood T cells in healthy people across ages. The CDR3 spans 12 residues. V shed 5 bases and J shed 8 bases, with 10 bases lying between them. Through a sample-barcoded 5' primer and a J-beta primer mix, a second PCR was run for roughly 7 to 11 cycles. Tags on each cDNA molecule came from a template-switch adaptor with 12 random nucleotides. TCRdb used MiXCR to reprocess the 5' RACE reads, holding one entry per CDR3 protein. This sample has 550,000 to 700,000 distinct CDR3 sequences, with approximately 30% found just once. The sample holds a few counts of this clonotype.

The rearrangement links TRBV12-3 or TRBV12-4 to TRBJ1-3; D gene uncertain. Material: blood. The sequence was collected from a woman in her 70s in good health. The CDR3 loop reads CASSREVDTIYF. The CDR3 DNA sequence: TGTGCCAGCAGTCGAGAAGTGGACACCATATATTTT.